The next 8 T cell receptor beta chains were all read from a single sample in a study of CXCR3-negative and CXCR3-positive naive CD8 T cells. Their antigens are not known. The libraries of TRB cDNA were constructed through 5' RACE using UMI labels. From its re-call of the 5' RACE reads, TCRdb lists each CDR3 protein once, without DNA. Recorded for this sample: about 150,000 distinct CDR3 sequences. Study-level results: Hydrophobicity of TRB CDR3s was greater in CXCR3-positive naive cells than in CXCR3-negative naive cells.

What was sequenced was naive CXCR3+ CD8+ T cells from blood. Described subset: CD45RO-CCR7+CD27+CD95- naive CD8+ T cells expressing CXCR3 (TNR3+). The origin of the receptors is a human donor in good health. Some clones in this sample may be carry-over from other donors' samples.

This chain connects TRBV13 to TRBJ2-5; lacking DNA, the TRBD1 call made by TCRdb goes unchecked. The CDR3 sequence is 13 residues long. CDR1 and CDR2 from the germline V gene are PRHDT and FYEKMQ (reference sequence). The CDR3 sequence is CASSFSGVETQYF.

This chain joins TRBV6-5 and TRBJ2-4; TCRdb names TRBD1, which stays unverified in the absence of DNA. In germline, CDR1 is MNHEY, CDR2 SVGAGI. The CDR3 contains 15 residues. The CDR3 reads CASSYSVQGRNIQYF.

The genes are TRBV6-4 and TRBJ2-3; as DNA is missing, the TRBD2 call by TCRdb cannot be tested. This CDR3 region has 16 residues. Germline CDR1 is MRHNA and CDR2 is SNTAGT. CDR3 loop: CASSPTGEGFTDTQYF.

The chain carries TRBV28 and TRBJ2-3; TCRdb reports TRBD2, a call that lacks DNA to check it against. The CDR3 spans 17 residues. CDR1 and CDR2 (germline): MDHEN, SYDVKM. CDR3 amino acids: CASTPRTIFGGTDTQYF.

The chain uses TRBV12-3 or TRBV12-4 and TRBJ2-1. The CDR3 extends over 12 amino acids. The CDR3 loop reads CASSPRYNEQFF.

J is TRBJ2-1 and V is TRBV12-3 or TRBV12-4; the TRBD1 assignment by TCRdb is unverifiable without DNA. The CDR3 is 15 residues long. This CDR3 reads CASTPPRASYNEQFF.

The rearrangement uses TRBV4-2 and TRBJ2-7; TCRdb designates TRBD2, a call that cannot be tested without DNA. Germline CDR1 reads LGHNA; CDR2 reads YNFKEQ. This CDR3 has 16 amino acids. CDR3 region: CASSQDIRLARYEQYF.

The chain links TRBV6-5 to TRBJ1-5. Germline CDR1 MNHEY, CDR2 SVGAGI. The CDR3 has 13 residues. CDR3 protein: CASSYRSNQPQHF.